This T cell receptor (beta chain) was identified in a study of T cell changes during pregnancy in multiple sclerosis. TCRdb's copy holds only in-frame clones and misses some; the assay was immunoSEQ multiplex PCR. The sample consists of 75,000 to 100,000 clones, 90% of them appearing once. The CDR3 extends over 13 amino acids. The germline CDR1 and CDR2 sequences are SGHNT and YENEEA. Trimming cost V 4 bases and J 3 bases, with 10 bases left between them. The specimen was peripheral blood, collected in the second trimester of pregnancy. The source of this sequence is a female donor in good health, enrolled as a control in a pregnancy study. V usage is TRBV11-3 and J usage is TRBJ2-7; perhaps TRBD1 as D (5 bases). CDR3 sequence reads: CASSSSGNYEQYF. The CDR3 DNA reads as TGTGCCAGCAGCTCCTCAGGGAACTACGAGCAGTACTTC.